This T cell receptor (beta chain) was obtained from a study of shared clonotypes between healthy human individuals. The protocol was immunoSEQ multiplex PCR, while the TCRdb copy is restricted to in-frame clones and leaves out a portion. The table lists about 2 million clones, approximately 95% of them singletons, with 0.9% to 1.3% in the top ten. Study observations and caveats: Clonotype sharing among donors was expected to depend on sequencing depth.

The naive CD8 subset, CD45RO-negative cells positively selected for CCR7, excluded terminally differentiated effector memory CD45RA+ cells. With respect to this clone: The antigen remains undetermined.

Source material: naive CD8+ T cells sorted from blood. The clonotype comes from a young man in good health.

The CDR3: CASSPGYTYEQYF. CDR3 coding DNA: TGTGCCAGCAGCCCCGGATATACCTACGAGCAGTACTTC. This chain links TRBV28 with TRBJ2-7; D is uncertain. CDR3 size: 13 residues. V shed 6 bases and J shed 2 bases, with 11 bases lying between them. Germline loops: CDR1 MDHEN, CDR2 SYDVKM.